This entry is about one T cell receptor (beta chain). The CDR3 loop spans 13 amino acids. From germline, CDR1 is LNHDA and CDR2 SQIVND (reference sequence). Trimming at V came to 8 bases and at J to 5 bases, leaving 4 bases not matched to a gene. The data stem from a study of human T cells and chemical hapten exposure. As for time point: pre-sensitization, week 0. Treatment defined: therapeutic diphenylcyclopropenone sensitization with weekly scalp DPC. Unseparated into fractions, whole blood served as the source from which total RNA was extracted. TCRdb re-called the RACE reads through MiXCR, storing one row per CDR3 protein. The sample gives tens of thousands of distinct CDR3 sequences, approximately 10% of which show up once; 8.5% to 10% is in the top ten.

This sequence joins TRBV19 and TRBJ1-5, with 9 positions matching TRBD1. The starting material was whole blood, obtained in connection with sensitization to the hapten diphenylcyclopropenone (DPC). This TCR was sampled from a woman in her twenties or thirties with alopecia areata. Some clones in this sample may be carry-over from other donors' samples. In DNA, the CDR3 is TGTGCCAGTCAAGACAGGGGGTATCAGCCCCAGCATTTT. This encodes CASQDRGYQPQHF.